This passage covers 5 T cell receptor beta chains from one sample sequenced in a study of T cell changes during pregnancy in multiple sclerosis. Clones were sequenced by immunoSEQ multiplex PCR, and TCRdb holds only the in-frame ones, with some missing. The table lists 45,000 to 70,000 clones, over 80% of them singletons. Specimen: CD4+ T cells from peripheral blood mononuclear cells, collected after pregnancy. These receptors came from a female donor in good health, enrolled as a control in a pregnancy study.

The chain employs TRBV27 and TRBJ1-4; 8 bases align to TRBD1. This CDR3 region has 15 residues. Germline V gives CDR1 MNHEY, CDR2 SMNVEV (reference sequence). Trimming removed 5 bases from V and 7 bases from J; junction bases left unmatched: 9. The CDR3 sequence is CASSRPQGAGEKLFF. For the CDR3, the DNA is TGTGCCAGCAGTAGACCCCAGGGGGCGGGTGAAAAACTGTTTTTT.

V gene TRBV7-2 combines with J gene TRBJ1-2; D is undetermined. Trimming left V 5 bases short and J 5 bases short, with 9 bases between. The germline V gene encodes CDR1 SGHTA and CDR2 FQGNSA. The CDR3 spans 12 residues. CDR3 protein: CASSPNSYGYTF. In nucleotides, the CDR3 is TGTGCCAGCAGCCCAAACTCTTATGGCTACACCTTC.

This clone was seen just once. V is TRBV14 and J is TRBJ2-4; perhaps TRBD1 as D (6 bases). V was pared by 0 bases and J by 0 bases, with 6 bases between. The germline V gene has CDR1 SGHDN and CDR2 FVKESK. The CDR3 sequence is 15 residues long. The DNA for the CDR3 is TGTGCCAGCAGCCAAGAGGGGGCAGCCAAAAACATTCAGTACTTC. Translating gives CASSQEGAAKNIQYF.

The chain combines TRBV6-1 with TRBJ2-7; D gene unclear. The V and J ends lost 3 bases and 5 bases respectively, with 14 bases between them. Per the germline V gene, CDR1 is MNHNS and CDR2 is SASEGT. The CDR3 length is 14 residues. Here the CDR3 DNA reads TGTGCCAGCAGTGATCCCCGCAGGAAGCACGAGCAGTACTTC. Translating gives CASSDPRRKHEQYF.

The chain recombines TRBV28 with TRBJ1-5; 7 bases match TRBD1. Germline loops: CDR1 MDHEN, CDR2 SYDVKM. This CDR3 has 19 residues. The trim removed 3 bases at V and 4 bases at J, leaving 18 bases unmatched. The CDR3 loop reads CASSFGIPGQIGINQPQHF. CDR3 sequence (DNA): TGTGCCAGCAGTTTTGGGATTCCGGGACAGATCGGCATAAATCAGCCCCAGCATTTT. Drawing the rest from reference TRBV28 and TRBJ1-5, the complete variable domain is DVKVTQSSRYLVKRTGEKVFLECVQDMDHENMFWYRQDPGLGLRLIYFSYDVKMKEKGDIPEGYSVSREKKERFSLILESASTNQTSMYLCASSFGIPGQIGINQPQHFGDGTRLSIL.